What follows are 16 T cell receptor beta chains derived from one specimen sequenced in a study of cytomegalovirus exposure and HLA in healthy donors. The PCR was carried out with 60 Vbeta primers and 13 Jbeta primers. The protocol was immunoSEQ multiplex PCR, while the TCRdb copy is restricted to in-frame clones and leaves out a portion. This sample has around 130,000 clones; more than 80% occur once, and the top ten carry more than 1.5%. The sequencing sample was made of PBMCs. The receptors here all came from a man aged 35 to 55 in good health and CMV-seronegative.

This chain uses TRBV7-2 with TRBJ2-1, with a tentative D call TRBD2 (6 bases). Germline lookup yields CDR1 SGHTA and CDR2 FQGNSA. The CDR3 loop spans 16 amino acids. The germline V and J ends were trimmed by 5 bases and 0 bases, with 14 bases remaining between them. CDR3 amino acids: CASSQTGGSSYNEQFF. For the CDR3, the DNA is TGTGCCAGCAGCCAAACCGGGGGAAGCTCCTACAATGAGCAGTTCTTC.

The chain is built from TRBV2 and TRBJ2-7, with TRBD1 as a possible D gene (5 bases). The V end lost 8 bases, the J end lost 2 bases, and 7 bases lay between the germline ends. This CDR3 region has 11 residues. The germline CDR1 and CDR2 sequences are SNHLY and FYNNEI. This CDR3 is CASGATYEQYF. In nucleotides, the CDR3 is TGTGCCAGCGGGGCCACCTACGAGCAGTACTTC.

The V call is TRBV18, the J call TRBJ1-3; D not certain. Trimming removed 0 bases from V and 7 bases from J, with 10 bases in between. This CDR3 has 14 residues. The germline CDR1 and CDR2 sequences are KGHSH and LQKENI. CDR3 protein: CASSPPAPGNTIYF. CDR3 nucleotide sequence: TGTGCCAGCTCACCACCGGCACCGGGGAACACCATATATTTT.

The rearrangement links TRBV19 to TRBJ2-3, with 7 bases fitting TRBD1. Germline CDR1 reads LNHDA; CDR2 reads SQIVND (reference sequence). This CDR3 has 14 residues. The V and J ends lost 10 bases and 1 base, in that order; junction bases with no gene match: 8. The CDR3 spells CATKQGFGTDTQYF. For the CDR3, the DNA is TGTGCCACCAAACAGGGGTTCGGCACAGATACGCAGTATTTT.

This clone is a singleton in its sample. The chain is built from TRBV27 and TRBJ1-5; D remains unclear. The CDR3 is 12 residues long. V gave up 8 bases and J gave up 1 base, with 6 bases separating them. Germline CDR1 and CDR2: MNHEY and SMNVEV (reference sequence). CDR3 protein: CASGRSNQPQHF. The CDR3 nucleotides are TGTGCCAGCGGTAGAAGCAATCAGCCCCAGCATTTT.

DNA of the CDR3: TGCGCCAGCAGCCCTGGGGCAGGGGGCACCGGGGAGCTGTTTTTT. This translates into CASSPGAGGTGELFF. J is TRBJ2-2 and V is TRBV4-3; 7 bases are a match to TRBD1. This CDR3 contains 15 residues. Germline values: CDR1 LGHNA, CDR2 YSLEER. The V segment lost 4 bases and the J segment 4 bases; nucleotides outside the gene matches: 6.

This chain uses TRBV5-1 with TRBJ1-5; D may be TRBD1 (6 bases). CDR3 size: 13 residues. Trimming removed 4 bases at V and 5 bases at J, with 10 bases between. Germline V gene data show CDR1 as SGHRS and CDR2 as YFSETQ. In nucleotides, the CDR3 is TGCGCCAGCAGCATGGAGGGGGATCAGCCCCAGCATTTT. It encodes CASSMEGDQPQHF.

As DNA, the CDR3 is TGTGCCAGCACCACCGGACAGGGGAGGTTGTACGAGCAGTACTTC. Translating it yields CASTTGQGRLYEQYF. The chain employs TRBV5-6 and TRBJ2-7, with 9 bases that match TRBD1. The trim removed 6 bases at V and 4 bases at J, leaving 11 bases unmatched. Germline CDR1 reads SGHDT; CDR2 reads YYEEEE. The CDR3 is 15 amino acids.

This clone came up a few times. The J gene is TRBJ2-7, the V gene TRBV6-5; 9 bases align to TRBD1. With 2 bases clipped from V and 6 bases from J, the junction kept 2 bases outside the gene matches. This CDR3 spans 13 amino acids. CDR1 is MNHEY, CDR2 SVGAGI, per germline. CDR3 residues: CASSYRDRAEQYF. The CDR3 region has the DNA TGTGCCAGCAGTTACAGGGACAGGGCCGAGCAGTACTTC.

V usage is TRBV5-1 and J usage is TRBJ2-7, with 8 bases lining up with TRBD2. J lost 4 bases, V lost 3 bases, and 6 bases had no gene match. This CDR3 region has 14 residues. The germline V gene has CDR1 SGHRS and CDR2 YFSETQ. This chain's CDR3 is CASSSYSGGYEQYF. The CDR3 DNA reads TGCGCCAGCAGCTCCTACTCGGGGGGGTACGAGCAGTACTTC. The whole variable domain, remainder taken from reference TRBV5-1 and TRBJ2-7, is KAGVTQTPRYLIKTRGQQVTLSCSPISGHRSVSWYQQTPGQGLQFLFEYFSETQRNKGNFPGRFSGRQFSNSRSEMNVSTLELGDSALYLCASSSYSGGYEQYFGPGTRLTVT.

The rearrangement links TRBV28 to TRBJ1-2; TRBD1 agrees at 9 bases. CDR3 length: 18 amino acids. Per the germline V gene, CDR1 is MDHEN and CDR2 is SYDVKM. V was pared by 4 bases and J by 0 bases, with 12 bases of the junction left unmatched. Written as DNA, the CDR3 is TGTGCCAGCAGTTCCCGACCAGGACAGGGGCGAGCTAACTATGGCTACACCTTC. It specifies CASSSRPGQGRANYGYTF.

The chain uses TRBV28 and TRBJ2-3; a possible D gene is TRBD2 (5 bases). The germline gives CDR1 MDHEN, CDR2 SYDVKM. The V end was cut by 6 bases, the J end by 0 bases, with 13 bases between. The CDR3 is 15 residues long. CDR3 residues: CASRGGPTSTDTQYF. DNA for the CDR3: TGTGCCAGCAGAGGAGGACCTACGAGCACAGATACGCAGTATTTT.

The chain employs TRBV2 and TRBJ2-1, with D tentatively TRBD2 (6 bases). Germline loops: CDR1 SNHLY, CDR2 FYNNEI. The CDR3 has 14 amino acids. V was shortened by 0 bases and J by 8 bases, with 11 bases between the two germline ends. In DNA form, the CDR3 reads TGTGCCAGCAGTGAAGCAGGCCCTAGCGATGAGCAGTTCTTC. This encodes CASSEAGPSDEQFF.

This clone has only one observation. This CDR3 reads CASIRTGTYPDGYTF. For the CDR3, the DNA is TGTGCCAGCATCCGCACAGGGACCTACCCGGATGGCTACACCTTC. The chain has TRBV7-9 and TRBJ1-2; a possible D gene is TRBD1 (6 bases). The CDR3 is 15 residues long. CDR1 is SEHNR, CDR2 FQNEAQ, per germline (reference sequence). V gave up 7 bases and J gave up 6 bases, with 21 bases separating them. Complete variable domain (other parts from reference TRBV7-9 and TRBJ1-2): DTGVSQNPRHKITKRGQNVTFRCDPISEHNRLYWYRQTLGQGPEFLTYFQNEAQLEKSRLLSDRFSAERPKGSFSTLEIQRTEQGDSAMYLCASIRTGTYPDGYTFGSGTRLTVV.

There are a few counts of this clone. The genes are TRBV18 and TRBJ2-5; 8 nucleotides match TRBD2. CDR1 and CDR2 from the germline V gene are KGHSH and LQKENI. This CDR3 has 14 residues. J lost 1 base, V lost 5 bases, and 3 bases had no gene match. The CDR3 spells CASSTSGTQETQYF. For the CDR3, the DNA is TGTGCCAGCTCAACTAGCGGCACCCAAGAGACCCAGTACTTC.

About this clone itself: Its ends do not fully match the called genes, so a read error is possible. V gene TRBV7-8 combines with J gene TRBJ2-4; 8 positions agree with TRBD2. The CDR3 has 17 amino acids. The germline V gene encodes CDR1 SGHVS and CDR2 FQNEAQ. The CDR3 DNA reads TGTGCCAGCAGCCCGGGGGGGTATCAGCTAGCCAAAAACAGTCAGTACTTC. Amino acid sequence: CASSPGGYQLAKNSQYF.